Reported below is one T cell receptor (beta chain). Its antigen is still unknown. Given a much more abundant clone one base away, this may be a read error. The CDR3 length is 13 residues. Germline V gene lookup returns CDR1 GTSNPN and CDR2 SVGIG (reference sequence). V dropped 8 bases and J dropped 7 bases, with 21 bases sitting between them. The authors built TCR beta libraries using iRepertoire HTBI primers and Arm-PCR of CDR3 regions. TCRdb ran MiXCR on the multiplex PCR reads and lists one entry per CDR3 protein. The repertoire has about 500,000 distinct CDR3 sequences, about 17% of them found once; the top ten carry 10% to 15%. These data come from a study of regulatory T cells in long-lasting Graves disease. General observations from the study: Gene preferences differed: TRBV28, TRBJ1-2, TRBJ2-5 in persistent cases.

The time point: newly diagnosed GD, antithyroid drugs for less than 3 months. PBMCs were the source of the RNA used for TCR sequencing. Xi'an, China, was home to the endocrinology department that provided patients. As collected, the peripheral blood samples measured approximately 10 milliliters each and went into EDTA tubes. These data were also reused for a study on T cells in Graves' hyperthyroidism and ophthalmopathy.

The sequencing used peripheral blood mononuclear cells (PBMCs), collected at new diagnosis, from a patient treated with antithyroid drugs. The chain uses TRBV30 and TRBJ2-7; D not resolved. This sequence originates from a man aged 35 to 55 with Graves disease. The CDR3 DNA reads as TGTGCCGGGGTCGGTTCGGCCATCAATGAGCAGTACTTC. As protein: CAGVGSAINEQYF.